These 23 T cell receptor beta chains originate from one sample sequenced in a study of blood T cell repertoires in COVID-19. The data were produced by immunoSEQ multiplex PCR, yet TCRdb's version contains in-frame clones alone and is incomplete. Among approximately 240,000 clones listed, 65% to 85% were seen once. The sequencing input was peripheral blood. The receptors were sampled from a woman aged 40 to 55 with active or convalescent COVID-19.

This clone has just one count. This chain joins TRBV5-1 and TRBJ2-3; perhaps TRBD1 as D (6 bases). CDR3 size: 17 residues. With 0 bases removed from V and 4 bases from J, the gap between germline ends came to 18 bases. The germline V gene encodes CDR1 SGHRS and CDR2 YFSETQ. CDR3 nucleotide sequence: TGCGCCAGCAGCTTGGTCCCGCAGGGGATATCCGCAGATACGCAGTATTTT. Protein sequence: CASSLVPQGISADTQYF.

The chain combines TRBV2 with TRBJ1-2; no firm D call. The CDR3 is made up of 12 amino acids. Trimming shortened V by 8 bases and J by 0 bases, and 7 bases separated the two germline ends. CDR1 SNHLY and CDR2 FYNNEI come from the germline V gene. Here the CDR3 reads CASVQTNYGYTF. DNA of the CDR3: TGTGCCAGCGTCCAGACTAACTATGGCTACACCTTC. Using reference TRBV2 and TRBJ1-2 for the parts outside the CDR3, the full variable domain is EPEVTQTPSHQVTQMGQEVILRCVPISNHLYFYWYRQILGQKVEFLVSFYNNEISEKSEIFDDQFSVERPDGSNFTLKIRSTKLEDSAMYFCASVQTNYGYTFGSGTRLTVV.

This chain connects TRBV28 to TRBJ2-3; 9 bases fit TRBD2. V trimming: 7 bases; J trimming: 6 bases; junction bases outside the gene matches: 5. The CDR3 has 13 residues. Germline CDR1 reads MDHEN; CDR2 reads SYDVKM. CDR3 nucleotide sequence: TGTGCCAGCAAGCGAGCGGGGGGTGATACGCAGTATTTT. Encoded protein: CASKRAGGDTQYF.

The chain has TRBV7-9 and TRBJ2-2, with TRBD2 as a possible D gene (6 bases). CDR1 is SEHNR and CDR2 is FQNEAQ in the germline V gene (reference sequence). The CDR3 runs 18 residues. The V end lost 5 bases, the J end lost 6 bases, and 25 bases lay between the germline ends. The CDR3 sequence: CASSHRGTPGLRAGELFF. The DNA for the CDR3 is TGTGCCAGCAGCCACCGGGGGACCCCGGGGCTTCGCGCCGGGGAGCTGTTTTTT.

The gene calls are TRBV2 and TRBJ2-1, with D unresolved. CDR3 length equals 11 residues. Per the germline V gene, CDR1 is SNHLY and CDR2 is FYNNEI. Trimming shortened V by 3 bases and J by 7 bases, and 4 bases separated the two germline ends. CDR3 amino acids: CASSDLNEQFF. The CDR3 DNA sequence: TGTGCCAGCAGTGACTTGAATGAGCAGTTCTTC.

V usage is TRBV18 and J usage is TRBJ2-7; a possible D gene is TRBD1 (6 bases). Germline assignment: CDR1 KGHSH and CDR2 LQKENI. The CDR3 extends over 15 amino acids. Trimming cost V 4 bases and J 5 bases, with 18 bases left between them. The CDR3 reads CASSQLGGEVHEQYF. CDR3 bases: TGTGCCAGCTCACAACTAGGGGGTGAGGTGCACGAGCAGTACTTC.

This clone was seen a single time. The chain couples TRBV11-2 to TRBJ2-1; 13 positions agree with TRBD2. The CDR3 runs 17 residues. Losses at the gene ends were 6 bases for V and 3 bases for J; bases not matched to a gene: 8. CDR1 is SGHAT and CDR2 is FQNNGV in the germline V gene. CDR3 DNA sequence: TGTGCCAGCAGGGGAGGAGGACTAGCGGGGGTCTACAATGAGCAGTTCTTC. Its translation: CASRGGGLAGVYNEQFF.

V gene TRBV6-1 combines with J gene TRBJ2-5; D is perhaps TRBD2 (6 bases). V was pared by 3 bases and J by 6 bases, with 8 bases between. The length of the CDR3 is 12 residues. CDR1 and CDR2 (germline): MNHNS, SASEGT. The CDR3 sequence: CASSEEGQTQYF. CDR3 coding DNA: TGTGCCAGCAGTGAGGAGGGGCAGACCCAGTACTTC.

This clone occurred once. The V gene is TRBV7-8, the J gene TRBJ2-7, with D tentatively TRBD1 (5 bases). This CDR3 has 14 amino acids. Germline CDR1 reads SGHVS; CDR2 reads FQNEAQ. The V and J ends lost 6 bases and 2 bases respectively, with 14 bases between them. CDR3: CASRRTPITYEQYV. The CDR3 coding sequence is TGTGCCAGCAGACGGACACCTATCACCTACGAGCAGTACGTC.

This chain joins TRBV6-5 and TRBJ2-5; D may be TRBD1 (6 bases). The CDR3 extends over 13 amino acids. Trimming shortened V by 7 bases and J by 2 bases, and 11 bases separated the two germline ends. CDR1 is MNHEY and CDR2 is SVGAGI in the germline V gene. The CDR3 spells CASNRQDQETQYF. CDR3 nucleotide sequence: TGTGCCAGCAACCGACAGGATCAAGAGACCCAGTACTTC.

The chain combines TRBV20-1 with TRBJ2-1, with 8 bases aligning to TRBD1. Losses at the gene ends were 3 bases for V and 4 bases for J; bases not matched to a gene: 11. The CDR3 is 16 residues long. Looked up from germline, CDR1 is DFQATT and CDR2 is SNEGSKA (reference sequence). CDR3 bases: TGCAGTGCTAGTTACAGGGCCAGGGGGCTTTACAATGAGCAGTTCTTC. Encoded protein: CSASYRARGLYNEQFF.

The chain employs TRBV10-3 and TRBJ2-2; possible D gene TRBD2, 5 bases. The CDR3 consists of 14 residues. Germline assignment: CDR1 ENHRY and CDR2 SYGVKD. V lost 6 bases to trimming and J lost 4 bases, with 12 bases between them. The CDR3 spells CAIRVETTTGELFF. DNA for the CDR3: TGTGCCATCAGAGTGGAGACTACCACCGGGGAGCTGTTTTTT.

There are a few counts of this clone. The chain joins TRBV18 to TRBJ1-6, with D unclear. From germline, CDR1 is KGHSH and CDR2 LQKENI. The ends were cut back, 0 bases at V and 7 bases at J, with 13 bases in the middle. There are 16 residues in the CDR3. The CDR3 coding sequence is TGTGCCAGCTCACCACCGTGGCAGAATCAAAATTCACCCCTCCACTTT. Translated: CASSPPWQNQNSPLHF.

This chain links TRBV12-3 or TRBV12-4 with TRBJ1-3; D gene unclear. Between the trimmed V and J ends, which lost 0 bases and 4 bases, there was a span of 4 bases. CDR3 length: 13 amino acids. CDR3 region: CASSLAAGNTIYF. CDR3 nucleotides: TGTGCCAGCAGTTTAGCAGCAGGAAACACCATATATTTT.

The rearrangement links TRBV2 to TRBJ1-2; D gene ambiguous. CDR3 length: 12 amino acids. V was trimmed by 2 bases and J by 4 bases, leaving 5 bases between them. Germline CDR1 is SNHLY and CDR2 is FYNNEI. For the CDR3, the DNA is TGTGCCAGCAGTGAATCCGTCTATGGCTACACCTTC. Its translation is CASSESVYGYTF.

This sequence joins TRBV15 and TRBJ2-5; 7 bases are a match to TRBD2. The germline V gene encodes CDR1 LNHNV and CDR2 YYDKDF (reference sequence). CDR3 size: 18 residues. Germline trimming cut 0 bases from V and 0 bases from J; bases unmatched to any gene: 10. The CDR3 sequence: CATSRDLGGESYQETQYF. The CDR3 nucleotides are TGTGCCACCAGCAGAGATCTGGGGGGGGAGTCATACCAAGAGACCCAGTACTTC.

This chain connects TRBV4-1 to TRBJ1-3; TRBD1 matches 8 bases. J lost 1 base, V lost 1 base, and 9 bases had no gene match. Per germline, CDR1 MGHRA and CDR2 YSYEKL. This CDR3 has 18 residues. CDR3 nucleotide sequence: TGCGCCAGCAGCCAAGCTGAGGCAGGGGGCTTTTCTGGAAACACCATATATTTT. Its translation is CASSQAEAGGFSGNTIYF.

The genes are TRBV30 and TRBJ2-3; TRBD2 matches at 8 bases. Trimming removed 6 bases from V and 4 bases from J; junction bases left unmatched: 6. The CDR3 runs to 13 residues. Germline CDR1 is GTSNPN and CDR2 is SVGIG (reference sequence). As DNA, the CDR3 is TGTGCCTGTTGGCGGGGGGACGCAGATACGCAGTATTTT. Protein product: CACWRGDADTQYF. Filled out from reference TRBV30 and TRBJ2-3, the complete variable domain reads SQTIHQWPATLVQPVGSPLSLECTVEGTSNPNLYWYRQAAGRGLQLLFYSVGIGQISSEVPQNLSASRPQDRQFILSSKKLLLSDSGFYLCACWRGDADTQYFGPGTRLTVL.

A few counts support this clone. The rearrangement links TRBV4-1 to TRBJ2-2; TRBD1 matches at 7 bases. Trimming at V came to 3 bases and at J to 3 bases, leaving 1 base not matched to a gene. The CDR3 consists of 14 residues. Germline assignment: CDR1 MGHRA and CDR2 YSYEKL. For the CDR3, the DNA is TGCGCCAGCAGCCACAGGGGGTACACCGGGGAGCTGTTTTTT. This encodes CASSHRGYTGELFF.

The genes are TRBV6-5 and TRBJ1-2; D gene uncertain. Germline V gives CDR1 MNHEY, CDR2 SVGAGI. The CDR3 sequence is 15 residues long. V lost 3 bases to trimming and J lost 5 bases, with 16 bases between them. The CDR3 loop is CASSYNILDYYGYTF. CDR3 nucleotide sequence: TGTGCCAGCAGTTATAATATCCTAGATTATTATGGCTACACCTTC.

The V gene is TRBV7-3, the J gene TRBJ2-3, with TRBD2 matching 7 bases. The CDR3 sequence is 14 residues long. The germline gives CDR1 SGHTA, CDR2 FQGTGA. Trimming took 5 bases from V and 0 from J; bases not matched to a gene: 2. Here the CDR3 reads CASSSGVSTDTQYF. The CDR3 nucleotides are TGTGCCAGCAGCAGCGGGGTCAGCACAGATACGCAGTATTTT.

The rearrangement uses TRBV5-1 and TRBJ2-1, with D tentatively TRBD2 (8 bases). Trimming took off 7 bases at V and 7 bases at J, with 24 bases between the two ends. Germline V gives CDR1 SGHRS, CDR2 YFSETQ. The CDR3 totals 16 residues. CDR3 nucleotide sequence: TGCGCCAGCGACCCGGGAGGGACAGAGAGAAGGAATGAGCAGTTCTTC. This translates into CASDPGGTERRNEQFF. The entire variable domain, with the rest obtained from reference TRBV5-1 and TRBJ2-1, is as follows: KAGVTQTPRYLIKTRGQQVTLSCSPISGHRSVSWYQQTPGQGLQFLFEYFSETQRNKGNFPGRFSGRQFSNSRSEMNVSTLELGDSALYLCASDPGGTERRNEQFFGPGTRLTVL.

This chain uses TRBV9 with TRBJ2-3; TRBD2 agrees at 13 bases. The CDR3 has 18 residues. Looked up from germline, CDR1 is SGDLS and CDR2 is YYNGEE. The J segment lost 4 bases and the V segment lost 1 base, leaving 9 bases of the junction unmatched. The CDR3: CASSVNLGLAGAADTQYF. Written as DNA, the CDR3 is TGTGCCAGCAGCGTAAATCTCGGACTAGCGGGGGCCGCAGATACGCAGTATTTT.